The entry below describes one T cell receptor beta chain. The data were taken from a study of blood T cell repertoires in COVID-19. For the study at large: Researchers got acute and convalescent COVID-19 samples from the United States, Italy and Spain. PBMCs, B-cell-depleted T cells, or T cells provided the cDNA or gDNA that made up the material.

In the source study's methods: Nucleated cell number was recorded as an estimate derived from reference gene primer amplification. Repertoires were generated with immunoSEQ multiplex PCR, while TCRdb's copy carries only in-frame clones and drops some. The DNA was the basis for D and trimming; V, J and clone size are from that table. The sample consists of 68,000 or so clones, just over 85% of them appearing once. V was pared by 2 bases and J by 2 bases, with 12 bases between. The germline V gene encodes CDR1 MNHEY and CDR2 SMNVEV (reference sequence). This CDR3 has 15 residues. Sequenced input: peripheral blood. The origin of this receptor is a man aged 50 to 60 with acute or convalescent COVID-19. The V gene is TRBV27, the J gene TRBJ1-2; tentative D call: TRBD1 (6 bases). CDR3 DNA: TGTGCCAGCAGTTTAAGATTCGACAGGAACTATGGCTACACCTTC. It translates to CASSLRFDRNYGYTF.